This T cell receptor beta chain appears in the sequencing data of a study of T cell repertoires and Cas9 in healthy adults. Assay used: immunoSEQ multiplex PCR; TCRdb lists only in-frame clones, some missing. Here the sample spans approximately 21,000 clones, roughly 90% being singletons. Trimming pared 6 bases from V and 0 bases from J, leaving 8 bases between. Per germline, CDR1 MRHNA and CDR2 SNTAGT. The CDR3 totals 13 residues. Sequences were obtained from CD4+ effector T cells (CD127+, CD25-, CD137-, CD154-) from PBMCs; culture status not recorded. The genes are TRBV6-4 and TRBJ1-1; the D gene is possibly TRBD1 (5 bases). The sequence was obtained from a human donor in good health. The CDR3, as DNA: TGTGCCAGCAGACGACAGCTGAACACTGAAGCTTTCTTT. Translated: CASRRQLNTEAFF.